This T cell receptor beta chain was captured by sequencing in a study of PD-1 blockade in classical Hodgkin lymphoma. Using immunoSEQ multiplex PCR, the repertoire was profiled, and TCRdb retains in-frame clones only, with some absent. The sample has approximately 73,000 clones, 93% seen once; the top ten hold over 6.5%. Every patient relapsed after autologous stem cell transplantation, and brentuximab vedotin exposure varied. On this clone itself: What it recognizes is unknown.

The CDR3 is made up of 14 amino acids. With 7 bases removed from V and 0 bases from J, the gap between germline ends came to 7 bases. Germline V CDR1 and CDR2: MNHEY, SVGAGI. General study points: CD4+ TCR diversity, unlike CD8+, rose significantly by C4D1. Relative to healthy donors, newly diagnosed patients reportedly had lower baseline TCR diversity, which was reported as lower still in relapsed/refractory patients. The diversity seen at baseline in complete responders resembled that of newly diagnosed patients.

This TCR derives from a human donor with classical Hodgkin lymphoma. The chain has TRBV6-5 and TRBJ2-6; D unresolved. Specimen: peripheral blood mononuclear cells (PBMCs), collected at baseline. CDR3 sequence (DNA): TGTGCCAGCACCGAACGCTCTGGGGCCAACGTCCTGACTTTC. Translation gives CASTERSGANVLTF.